This T cell receptor (beta chain) is from a study of OX40 agonist ivuxolimab in advanced cancers. On the study more broadly: Patients were dosed with the agonistic anti-OX40 (CD134) antibody ivuxolimab. A mean age of approximately 58 years, range roughly 20 to 80, was recorded, and more than 80% were male.

The repertoire was sequenced with immunoSEQ multiplex PCR; TCRdb's copy has only in-frame clones and lacks some. The sample lists tens of thousands of clones, roughly nine tenths occurring once. Broader study findings: Relative to CD4+, CD8+ T cells held more expanded clones on average.

The CDR3 length is 14 residues. The germline V gene has CDR1 SGHDT and CDR2 YYEEEE. Between the trimmed V and J ends, which lost 2 bases and 0 bases, there was a span of 8 bases. About this clone: The antigen is undetermined.

The sequence was collected from an adult with an advanced solid tumor such as melanoma, head and neck, liver or kidney cancer. The rearrangement joins TRBV5-6 to TRBJ1-1, with D hard to call. This sample comprised CD4+ or CD8+ T cells sorted from blood, obtained in a trial of the OX40 agonist ivuxolimab. CDR3 DNA sequence: TGTGCCAGCAGCTTAAGGGTAATGAACACTGAAGCTTTCTTT. Translation: CASSLRVMNTEAFF. The full variable domain, with the rest looked up from reference TRBV5-6 and TRBJ1-1, is DAGVTQSPTHLIKTRGQQVTLRCSPKSGHDTVSWYQQALGQGPQFIFQYYEEEERQRGNFPDRFSGHQFPNYSSELNVNALLLGDSALYLCASSLRVMNTEAFFGQGTRLTVV.